The rows below give T cell receptor beta chains drawn from one sample of a study of T cell responses to AZD1222 COVID-19 vaccine. TCRdb's copy holds only in-frame clones and misses some; the assay was immunoSEQ multiplex PCR. This sample has some 250,000 clones, with 94% found just once. This material consisted of peripheral blood, taken 28 days after the second AZD1222 dose. The receptors here all came from an adult who received the AZD1222 COVID-19 vaccine. Each CDR3 is given with its conserved first and last residue. D genes are given only for firm matches.

D gene	V gene	CDR3 protein
.	TRBV11-3	CASSLGTNEQFF
.	TRBV11-1	CASSLAMGYGIYEQYF
TRBD1	TRBV30	CAWKLPDRGPDEQYF
TRBD2	TRBV5-1	CASSGRGLAGGETQYF
.	TRBV14	CASSPTSGIDTQYF
TRBD1	TRBV7-9	CASSSTSSGGTQYF
TRBD1	TRBV28	CASSLGGQEETQYF
TRBD1	TRBV13	CASGTANEKLFF
.	TRBV10-1	CASSVGHPGNQPQHF
.	TRBV5-5	CASSTTQGTGANVLTF
.	TRBV5-1	CASGASLGDTQYF
.	TRBV9	CASSVVAGWGTEAFF
TRBD1	TRBV27	CASREIDRDHTEAFF
TRBD1	TRBV5-4	CASSYPGGAGTRGYTF
TRBD1	TRBV2	CASNSQGASYEQYF
.	TRBV11-2	CASSLTGTRSYNEQFF
.	TRBV6-4	CASSEAVSGELFF
TRBD1	TRBV18	CASSLRTGGFGYTF
.	TRBV10-3	CASAPRDPSSSGNTIYF
.	TRBV12-3/TRBV12-4	CAINLGRGKYF
.	TRBV2	CASAVNRVGYEQYF
.	TRBV3-1/TRBV3-2	CASSIQGSGNTIYF
.	TRBV5-1	CASSLGQAGDEQFF
.	TRBV30	CAWTRGAGGSEAIF
TRBD1	TRBV25-1	CASSDPRGQNYGYTF
.	TRBV19	CASSGLALGNEQFF
.	TRBV5-1	CASSFHGARDEQFF
TRBD2	TRBV6-6	CASSWVAGSTDTQYF
TRBD1	TRBV5-6	CASHRGHRDRYTGELFF
.	TRBV19	CPPGDQPQHF
.	TRBV6-2/TRBV6-3	CASSYQTVNYGYTF
.	TRBV13	CASSPPEGYNSYNEQFF
.	TRBV29-1	CSVGGGGRVNTEAFF
.	TRBV7-2	CASSSGEWTGELFF
TRBD2	TRBV5-4	CASSIHSGSYEQYF
.	TRBV6-4	CASSHNDSFGQPQHF
.	TRBV25-1	CASSEGRARGYTF
TRBD1	TRBV28	CASSSDRVGNGYTF
.	TRBV2	CASSGTDRYNQPQHF
.	TRBV28	CASSFGPFEQYF
.	TRBV15	CATSPQNRYNQPQHF
.	TRBV6-2/TRBV6-3	CASSSHTGPDEQYF
.	TRBV15	CATSRAEQTTGELFF
TRBD1	TRBV12-3/TRBV12-4	CASRRDRVTEAFF
.	TRBV29-1	CSVSGEMNQPQHF
.	TRBV6-5	CASSYEAGRYGYTF
.	TRBV6-1	CASSEANRWNTF
TRBD2	TRBV7-9	CASSLLAGVRETQYF
.	TRBV19	CASSIAQPGAYGYTF
TRBD1	TRBV5-1	CASSLEGAASNQPQHF
.	TRBV7-2	CASSLALGGLGAAGANVLTF
.	TRBV5-1	CASSFRALNRSPEAFF
TRBD2	TRBV20-1	CSASRIAGALGEGEQYF
TRBD2	TRBV7-2	CASSRGGGRDITDTQYF
TRBD1	TRBV6-5	CASIRDRGMETQYF
.	TRBV2	CAGATNEKLFF
.	TRBV7-2	CASSLGGPKTQYF